The rows below give T cell receptor beta chains drawn from one sample of a study of vaccination effects on CD4 cells after COVID-19. Profiling relied on immunoSEQ multiplex PCR, and the TCRdb table lists in-frame clones only, not all of them. The sample records roughly 60,000 clones, just over 70% being singletons. No antigen is known for these receptors. This specimen consisted of CD4+ T cells from PBMCs cultured without peptide, obtained before COVID-19 vaccination. These receptors all come from a human donor who had a prior SARS-CoV-2 infection. CDR3s include the opening cysteine and the closing phenylalanine or tryptophan. D genes are given only for firm matches. Size values are once, few and many counts, or a class for expanded clones, and some rows have none.

>TRBV7-9|TRBJ2-1|-|TRBD2
CASSLAGLAGGSSYNEQFF
TGTGCCAGCAGCTTAGCGGGACTAGCGGGGGGGAGCTCCTACAATGAGCAGTTCTTC
>TRBV5-5|TRBJ2-1|-|TRBD2
CASSLRPTSGGLQFF
TGTGCCAGCAGCTTAAGGCCTACTAGCGGGGGATTACAGTTCTTC
>TRBV21-1|TRBJ2-7|few|-
CASSCGLAGSPYEQYF
TGTGCCAGCAGCTGCGGACTAGCGGGATCCCCCTACGAGCAGTACTTC
>TRBV20-1|TRBJ2-4|-|TRBD2
CSASIPSGGGIQYF
TGCAGTGCTAGTATACCTAGCGGGGGGGGCATTCAGTACTTC
>TRBV30|TRBJ1-3|-|-
CAWKKGMAGNTIYF
TGTGCCTGGAAAAAGGGGATGGCTGGTAACACCATATATTTT
>TRBV4-1|TRBJ2-1|-|-
CASSQAAYYNEQFF
TGCGCCAGCAGCCAGGCCGCCTACTACAATGAGCAGTTCTTC
>TRBV29-1|TRBJ2-3|once|-
CSVGTEGSTQYF
TGCAGCGTGGGGACCGAGGGATCTACGCAGTATTTT
>TRBV19|TRBJ1-6|-|-
CATALLAGPNSPLHF
TGTGCCACCGCCCTCCTCGCAGGCCCAAATTCACCCCTCCACTTT
>TRBV18|TRBJ1-3|-|-
CASSLNSDRTSTGNTIYF
TGTGCCAGCTCACTAAACTCTGACAGGACCAGCACTGGAAACACCATATATTTT
>TRBV30|TRBJ2-3|-|TRBD2
CAWSPTSGTRDTQYF
TGTGCCTGGAGTCCGACTAGCGGGACAAGAGATACGCAGTATTTT
>TRBV5-6|TRBJ1-2|few|-
CASSEGEYGYTF
TGTGCCAGCAGCGAAGGGGAATATGGCTACACCTTC
>TRBV5-5|TRBJ2-2|-|-
CASSPQGFEGELFF
TGTGCCAGCAGCCCCCAGGGTTTTGAAGGGGAGCTGTTTTTT
>TRBV9|TRBJ2-2|-|-
CASSPRRENTGELFF
TGTGCCAGCAGCCCCCGACGGGAAAACACCGGGGAGCTGTTTTTT
>TRBV7-2|TRBJ2-7|-|TRBD1
CASSLSNPGQGGEQYF
TGTGCCAGCAGCTTATCTAACCCGGGACAGGGAGGGGAGCAGTACTTC
>TRBV3-1/TRBV3-2|TRBJ2-3|-|-
CASSQVSSTDTQYF
TGTGCCAGCAGCCAAGTGTCGAGCACAGATACGCAGTATTTT
>TRBV30|TRBJ1-3|-|-
CAWSEGFSGNTIYF
TGTGCCTGGAGTGAGGGTTTCTCTGGAAACACCATATATTTT
>TRBV11-3|TRBJ1-1|few|-
CASSSLSPEAFF
TGTGCCAGCAGCTCCCTTAGTCCTGAAGCTTTCTTT
>TRBV5-8|TRBJ2-3|once|TRBD1
CASSSGQGVSTDTQYF
TGTGCCAGCAGCTCGGGACAGGGTGTGAGCACAGATACGCAGTATTTT
>TRBV5-6|TRBJ1-3|-|-
CASSSPDTSGNTIYF
TGTGCCAGCAGCTCCCCGGACACATCAGGAAACACCATATATTTT
>TRBV4-3|TRBJ2-7|-|-
CASSQDVLFSYEQYF
TGCGCCAGCAGCCAAGATGTTCTTTTCTCCTACGAGCAGTACTTC
>TRBV10-3|TRBJ2-4|few|-
CAISAGLAKNIQYF
TGTGCCATCAGTGCTGGGCTGGCCAAAAACATTCAGTACTTC
>TRBV19|TRBJ1-6|once|-
CASSLQTATKNSPLHF
TGTGCCAGTAGTCTCCAGACTGCCACTAAGAATTCACCCCTCCACTTT
>TRBV18|TRBJ1-1|once|-
CASSGQANTEAFF
TGTGCCAGCTCTGGGCAGGCGAACACTGAAGCTTTCTTT
>TRBV9|TRBJ2-3|-|-
CASSVGIGTDTQYF
TGTGCCAGCAGCGTAGGAATAGGGACAGATACGCAGTATTTT
>TRBV5-4|TRBJ2-6|-|-
CASSLASGRANVLTF
TGTGCCAGCAGTCTTGCGAGTGGTAGGGCCAACGTCCTGACTTTC
>TRBV6-5|TRBJ2-7|-|TRBD1
CASSYSTGAAFYEQYF
TGTGCCAGCAGTTACTCGACAGGGGCCGCCTTCTACGAGCAGTACTTC
>TRBV30|TRBJ1-1|-|-
CAWSVAGGTEAFF
TGTGCCTGGAGTGTCGCGGGAGGAACTGAAGCTTTCTTT
>TRBV5-1|TRBJ2-1|-|TRBD2
CASSWDGTSRNEQFF
TGCGCCAGCAGCTGGGACGGGACTAGCAGGAATGAGCAGTTCTTC
>TRBV11-1|TRBJ2-7|-|TRBD2
CASSLRLAGVREQYF
TGTGCCAGCAGCCTCCGACTAGCGGGAGTAAGGGAGCAGTACTTC
>TRBV3-1/TRBV3-2|TRBJ2-5|-|-
CASSQPYQETQYF
TGTGCCAGCAGCCAACCCTACCAAGAGACCCAGTACTTC
>TRBV7-3|TRBJ2-1|-|-
CASSFEGGRDNEQFF
TGTGCCAGCAGCTTTGAGGGGGGTAGAGACAATGAGCAGTTCTTC
>TRBV2|TRBJ1-1|-|-
CASRSGWGNTEAFF
TGTGCCAGCAGATCAGGGTGGGGGAACACTGAAGCTTTCTTT
>TRBV5-4|TRBJ2-7|-|-
CASSADRTYEQYF
TGTGCCAGCAGCGCCGACAGAACCTACGAGCAGTACTTC
>TRBV21-1|TRBJ2-1|-|-
CASSGGTSYNEQFF
TGTGCCAGCAGCGGAGGGACTAGCTACAATGAGCAGTTCTTC
>TRBV27|TRBJ1-1|-|-
CASSQRGASTEAFF
TGTGCCAGCAGCCAAAGGGGGGCGAGCACTGAAGCTTTCTTT
>TRBV5-8|TRBJ2-4|-|TRBD2
CASSRGTTKNIQYF
TGTGCCAGCAGCCGAGGGACTACTAAAAACATTCAGTACTTC
>TRBV6-5|TRBJ2-1|once|-
CASRDSSYNEQFF
TGTGCCAGCAGGGACAGCTCCTACAATGAGCAGTTCTTC
>TRBV5-1|TRBJ2-3|-|-
CASSVGSTDTQYF
TGCGCCAGCAGCGTGGGGAGCACAGATACGCAGTATTTT
>TRBV12-3/TRBV12-4|TRBJ2-7|-|TRBD1
CASSLTGGYEQYF
TGTGCCAGCAGTCTGACAGGGGGCTACGAGCAGTACTTC
>TRBV2|TRBJ1-1|-|-
CASSEQPGTEAFF
TGTGCCAGCAGTGAACAACCTGGGACTGAAGCTTTCTTT
>TRBV18|TRBJ1-1|-|-
CASSTLGTEAFF
TGTGCCAGCTCAACGTTGGGTACTGAAGCTTTCTTT
>TRBV5-1|TRBJ2-3|few|-
CASSGDRPDTQYF
TGCGCCAGCAGCGGTGACAGGCCAGATACGCAGTATTTT
>TRBV7-8|TRBJ2-7|-|TRBD2
CASSLAGALSSYEQYF
TGTGCCAGCAGCCTCGCGGGAGCGCTGAGCTCCTACGAGCAGTACTTC
>TRBV4-1|TRBJ2-1|-|-
CASSHRDTYSHNEQFF
TGCGCCAGCAGCCATCGGGACACATATTCCCACAATGAGCAGTTCTTC
>TRBV24-1|TRBJ2-6|once|TRBD2
CATSDGGAGANVLTF
TGTGCCACCAGTGATGGGGGGGCTGGGGCCAACGTCCTGACTTTC
>TRBV7-2|TRBJ2-3|-|TRBD2
CASSLGAGVADTQYF
TGTGCCAGCAGCTTAGGAGCGGGGGTGGCAGATACGCAGTATTTT
>TRBV28|TRBJ2-1|-|TRBD2
CASSSTGTSGPHTEQFF
TGTGCCAGCAGTTCGACGGGGACTAGCGGCCCCCACACAGAGCAGTTCTTC
>TRBV7-9|TRBJ1-3|-|-
CASSLEIHSGNTIYF
TGTGCCAGCAGCTTAGAAATCCACTCTGGAAACACCATATATTTT
>TRBV6-6|TRBJ2-3|-|TRBD2
CASSLRLAGITDTQYF
TGTGCCAGCAGTCTCCGCCTAGCGGGGATCACAGATACGCAGTATTTT
>TRBV4-1|TRBJ2-3|-|TRBD2
CASSRTSRPSTDTQYF
TGCGCCAGCAGCCGGACTAGCCGACCTAGCACAGATACGCAGTATTTT
>TRBV6-1|TRBJ2-7|-|-
CASSEQSSYEQYF
TGTGCCAGCAGTGAACAAAGCTCCTACGAGCAGTACTTC